This TCR beta chain is drawn from a study of brain T cells in children with intractable seizures. Study findings and constraints: Absence of clones before surgery may stem from lower sequencing depth. Viral specificity was inferred only from CDR3 similarity; HCMV serostatus was unknown.

Deletions cut 4 bases from V and 0 bases from J, with 16 bases between. CDR1 and CDR2 (germline): MNHNS, SASEGT. The CDR3 contains 17 residues. The sequenced cases were selected for having the highest brain T cell transcript signatures. At least one anti-epileptic drug was given before surgery. This clone was seen only once. The antigen remains unidentified. Profiling relied on immunoSEQ multiplex PCR, and the TCRdb table lists in-frame clones only, not all of them. This table has about 80,000 clones, around 91% appearing once. The receptor's source is a girl aged 2 to 10 with Rasmussen encephalitis and intractable seizures. The chain recombines TRBV6-1 with TRBJ2-4; no firm D call. Sequenced material: peripheral blood, taken at surgery. CDR3 DNA: TGTGCCAGCAGTGCGTCGGCGGCGGTACTAGCCAAAAACATTCAGTACTTC. As protein: CASSASAAVLAKNIQYF.